This T cell receptor beta chain derives from a study of breast tumors, draining lymph nodes, adjacent tissues. TCRdb used MiXCR to reprocess the multiplex PCR reads, holding one entry per CDR3 protein. The sample shows 150,000 to 200,000 distinct CDR3 sequences, roughly 30% of them seen only once. V gave up 9 bases and J gave up 3 bases, with 17 bases separating them. Germline-derived CDR1 and CDR2 are SNHLY and FYNNEI. The CDR3 has 15 amino acids. The lymph nodes were axillary draining lymph nodes from breast cancer patients. The clonotype comes from a female donor with breast cancer. Some clones in this sample may be carry-over from other donors' samples. The sample was axillary lymph node tissue. The V call is TRBV2, the J call TRBJ2-2; possibly TRBD2 for D (6 bases). CDR3 DNA: TGTGCCAGTTCCCTCTCAACGGGGGACACCGGGGAGCTGTTTTTT. This translates into CASSLSTGDTGELFF.